A single sample gave rise to the 18 T cell receptor beta chains below, sequenced in a study of cytomegalovirus exposure and HLA in healthy donors. PCR employed 60 Vbeta and 13 Jbeta primers. The assay was immunoSEQ multiplex PCR, and TCRdb's table has in-frame clones only and misses some. The profile shows about 170,000 clones, 75% to 90% of them singletons. Sequenced sample: PBMCs. These receptors originate from a boy younger than 10 in good health and CMV-seronegative.

The gene calls are TRBV7-8 and TRBJ1-5, with D tentatively TRBD1 (6 bases). The germline V and J ends were trimmed by 3 bases and 2 bases, with 20 bases remaining between them. The CDR3 consists of 18 residues. Germline CDR1 reads SGHVS; CDR2 reads FQNEAQ. The CDR3 nucleotides are TGTGCCAGCAGCTTTCTCCCCCCGGCGGGGGGCCGCAATCAGCCCCAGCATTTT. It translates to CASSFLPPAGGRNQPQHF.

The V call is TRBV2, the J call TRBJ2-1; the D gene is possibly TRBD1 (5 bases). Germline-derived CDR1 and CDR2 are SNHLY and FYNNEI. Trimming shortened V by 6 bases and J by 0 bases, and 12 bases separated the two germline ends. CDR3 length equals 15 residues. The CDR3 here is CASSRAWSSYNEQFF. In DNA form, the CDR3 reads TGTGCCAGCAGCAGGGCCTGGAGCTCCTACAATGAGCAGTTCTTC.

The chain is built from TRBV27 and TRBJ1-5; D call uncertain. V lost 5 bases, J lost 6 bases, and 14 bases lay in between. CDR1 is MNHEY, CDR2 SMNVEV, per germline (reference sequence). The CDR3 runs 14 residues. As DNA, the CDR3 is TGTGCCAGCAGTGCGTCCTACGGGAGTCAGCCCCAGCATTTT. It is translated as CASSASYGSQPQHF.

This clone was picked up one time. V and J are TRBV27 and TRBJ1-1; 7 bases map to TRBD1. Germline V gene data show CDR1 as MNHEY and CDR2 as SMNVEV (reference sequence). Germline trimming cut 6 bases from V and 9 bases from J; bases unmatched to any gene: 13. The CDR3 extends over 14 amino acids. The CDR3 loop is CASRLAGTEAKAFF. In DNA, the CDR3 is TGTGCCAGCAGACTAGCCGGGACAGAGGCTAAAGCTTTCTTT.

The J gene is TRBJ2-1, the V gene TRBV6-5; 10 bases are a match to TRBD1. Germline V gene lookup returns CDR1 MNHEY and CDR2 SVGAGI. V lost 6 bases to trimming and J lost 5 bases; unmatched junction nucleotides: 7. The CDR3 sequence is 15 residues long. CDR3 loop: CASRQGTGVNNEQFF. In DNA, the CDR3 is TGTGCCAGCAGACAAGGGACAGGGGTGAACAATGAGCAGTTCTTC.

The chain has TRBV27 and TRBJ2-2, with TRBD1 identical over 8 bases. The germline gives CDR1 MNHEY, CDR2 SMNVEV (reference sequence). After removal of 3 bases from V and 2 bases from J, the junction contained 5 bases not matched to a gene. There are 16 residues in the CDR3. The CDR3 is CASSFPSGGNTGELFF. The CDR3 nucleotides read TGTGCCAGCAGTTTCCCCTCAGGGGGCAACACCGGGGAGCTGTTTTTT.

This clone has only one observation. The rearrangement uses TRBV7-8 and TRBJ1-1, with 10 bases identical to TRBD1. CDR3 length: 16 residues. Germline assignment: CDR1 SGHVS and CDR2 FQNEAQ. The V gene end was trimmed by 4 bases and the J gene end by 8 bases; junction bases not matched to a gene: 13. The chain's CDR3 is CASSSRDRGRVAEAFF. Written as DNA, the CDR3 is TGTGCCAGCAGCTCCCGGGACAGGGGTCGAGTAGCCGAAGCTTTCTTT.

This clone has only one observation. The chain carries TRBV19 and TRBJ1-2, with D unresolved. The length of the CDR3 is 14 residues. Germline-derived CDR1 and CDR2 are LNHDA and SQIVND (reference sequence). The V gene lost 1 base and the J gene lost 5 bases, with 11 bases spanning the gap. The chain's CDR3 is CASSIGIPTYGYTF. The CDR3 DNA follows: TGTGCCAGTAGTATAGGGATTCCGACTTATGGCTACACCTTC.

This chain links TRBV5-8 with TRBJ1-5; D is possibly TRBD1 (5 bases). The germline V gene encodes CDR1 SGHTS and CDR2 YDEGEE. Trimming cost V 1 base and J 6 bases, with 5 bases left between them. The CDR3 sequence is 12 residues long. CDR3 sequence (DNA): TGTGCCAGCAGCTTGCAGGGTCAGCCCCAGCATTTT. It is translated as CASSLQGQPQHF.

This clone is a singleton in its sample. The chain couples TRBV23-1 to TRBJ2-7; 8 nucleotides agree with TRBD1. TRBV23-1 has ORF status, its function being uncertain. The V segment lost 4 bases and the J segment 4 bases; nucleotides outside the gene matches: 12. There are 16 residues in the CDR3. The CDR3 sequence is CASSLPRTGFWYEQYV. The CDR3 DNA is TGCGCCAGCAGTCTCCCGAGGACAGGGTTTTGGTACGAGCAGTACGTC.

The V and J genes are TRBV27 and TRBJ1-2; 8 nucleotides match TRBD1. Looked up from germline, CDR1 is MNHEY and CDR2 is SMNVEV (reference sequence). The CDR3 is 15 residues long. The J segment lost 4 bases and the V segment lost 3 bases, leaving 7 bases of the junction unmatched. DNA for the CDR3: TGTGCCAGCAGTTTCAGGGGGCGCGGTGGCTATGGCTACACCTTC. As protein: CASSFRGRGGYGYTF.

The chain has TRBV5-7 and TRBJ2-5, with D possibly matching TRBD2 (6 bases). TRBV5-7 is filed as an ORF, its function uncertain. CDR3 length: 17 residues. Trimming stripped 1 base from V and 5 bases from J, with 21 bases between. The CDR3 nucleotides read TGTGCCAGCAGCTTGTGGATCCCTAGCGACTCCGGGGAGACCCAGTACTTC. Translated: CASSLWIPSDSGETQYF.

The count of this clone is one. This chain uses TRBV5-1 with TRBJ2-3; 12 positions match TRBD2. The CDR3 consists of 19 residues. The V and J ends lost 0 bases and 1 base, in that order; junction bases with no gene match: 9. In germline, CDR1 is SGHRS, CDR2 YFSETQ. The CDR3 is CASSLETSGGPHGTDTQYF. The CDR3 bases are TGCGCCAGCAGCTTGGAGACTAGCGGGGGCCCTCACGGCACAGATACGCAGTATTTT.

In this sample, this clone turned up once. V gene TRBV14 combines with J gene TRBJ1-2; D remains ambiguous. CDR3 size: 13 residues. Deletions cut 4 bases from V and 4 bases from J, with 10 bases between. Germline V gene data show CDR1 as SGHDN and CDR2 as FVKESK. The CDR3 loop reads CASSPSRSYGYTF. CDR3 coding DNA: TGTGCCAGCAGCCCTTCGAGGAGCTATGGCTACACCTTC. The full variable domain, its missing parts supplied by reference TRBV14 and TRBJ1-2, is EAGVTQFPSHSVIEKGQTVTLRCDPISGHDNLYWYRRVMGKEIKFLLHFVKESKQDESGMPNNRFLAERTGGTYSTLKVQPAELEDSGVYFCASSPSRSYGYTFGSGTRLTVV.

The gene calls are TRBV28 and TRBJ2-7, with a weak D call TRBD2 (5 bases). Germline loops: CDR1 MDHEN, CDR2 SYDVKM. The CDR3 covers 15 residues. V was shortened by 4 bases and J by 0 bases, with 13 bases between the two germline ends. The CDR3 loop reads CASSSSGILSYEQYF. The CDR3 nucleotides are TGTGCCAGCAGTTCCTCCGGGATCCTCTCCTACGAGCAGTACTTC.

The J gene is TRBJ1-1, the V gene TRBV5-4, with D uncertain. This CDR3 is built from 13 residues. The germline V gene encodes CDR1 SGHNT and CDR2 YYREEE (reference sequence). Deletions cut 1 base from V and 4 bases from J, with 8 bases between. The chain's CDR3 is CASSLKERTEAFF. The CDR3 DNA sequence: TGTGCCAGCAGCTTGAAGGAGCGCACTGAAGCTTTCTTT.

The chain couples TRBV4-1 to TRBJ2-3, with D perhaps matching TRBD2 (6 bases). CDR1 is MGHRA, CDR2 YSYEKL, per germline. The CDR3 sequence is 17 residues long. Trimming stripped 0 bases from V and 0 bases from J, with 13 bases between. As DNA, the CDR3 is TGCGCCAGCAGCCAAGAGGATAGCGGATCTAGCACAGATACGCAGTATTTT. Its translation: CASSQEDSGSSTDTQYF.

V gene TRBV28 combines with J gene TRBJ1-4; 7 bases are a match to TRBD1. Germline values: CDR1 MDHEN, CDR2 SYDVKM. The J segment lost 16 bases and the V segment lost 2 bases, leaving 4 bases of the junction unmatched. The CDR3 consists of 11 residues. CDR3 protein: CASSLRGQQFF. The CDR3 nucleotides read TGTGCCAGCAGTTTAAGGGGACAGCAGTTTTTT.